This T cell receptor (beta chain) was identified during a study of shared clonotypes between healthy human individuals. Across the whole study: Used for every donor were three CD4 naive, three CD4 memory, two CD8 naive and one CD8 memory plate.

Donors were healthy HIV-negative adults without recent acute infections or vaccinations. Germline-derived CDR1 and CDR2 are SGHRS and YFSETQ. V shed 4 bases and J shed 1 base, with 20 bases lying between them. This CDR3 comprises 17 residues. Generated by immunoSEQ multiplex PCR, the TCRdb table keeps only in-frame clones and is missing some. The data contain under 1,100,000 clones, about 76% of them singletons. The chain links TRBV5-1 to TRBJ2-5, with D unresolved. The sequenced sample was memory CD4+ T cells sorted from blood. This sample's subset: CD45RA-negative fraction. The receptor was isolated from a man aged 18-30 years in good health. CDR3 sequence reads: CASSALVGWSAQETQYF. The CDR3, as DNA: TGCGCCAGCAGCGCCTTGGTTGGGTGGTCGGCCCAAGAGACCCAGTACTTC. Full variable domain (remainder filled in from reference TRBV5-1 and TRBJ2-5): KAGVTQTPRYLIKTRGQQVTLSCSPISGHRSVSWYQQTPGQGLQFLFEYFSETQRNKGNFPGRFSGRQFSNSRSEMNVSTLELGDSALYLCASSALVGWSAQETQYFGPGTRLLVL.